This TCR beta chain was sequenced for a study of T cells after yellow fever vaccination (dated by TCRdb to the late 2010s). Regarding the complete study: Memory subsets (EM, EMRA, CM and Tscm) were sorted on a BD FACS Aria III using CD3, CD45RA, CCR7 and CD95 staining. The SMART-Seq v4 Ultra Low Input RNA kit was used to prepare libraries from fractions with low cell numbers. Bulk TCR alpha and beta repertoires were sequenced longitudinally to track T-cell clones before and after primary and booster YFV17D yellow fever vaccination. The cohort comprised two healthy male donors, one aged 18 to 30 and one aged 30 to 40 years. Blood samples were taken at several timepoints before and after primary and secondary immunization, and bulk PBMC replicates and cell subsets were isolated. Memory subsets were sorted on days 0, 15 and 45 and at 18 months following primary vaccination, and on days 0, 15 and 45 following the 30-year booster. Study-wide conclusions, independent of this receptor: Computational filtering was required because FACS-sorted repertoires could contain abundant contaminating clonotypes from the bulk population. Compared with the primary T-cell response, the secondary T-cell response was faster but weaker, reaching its peak on day 5 rather than on day 15. Because only a couple of donors were included in the study, the extent to which the findings can be generalized is limited. In the sorted memory subsets on day 0, nearly all of the vaccine-responding clonotypes fell below detection. A small fraction of clonotypes showed up in both the CD4 and CD8 compartments, probably as a result of convergent recombination. After the booster, most of the clones that had expanded following primary vaccination were detected again (roughly 96% of CD4 and more than 85% of CD8), which suggests that memory was broadly maintained.

The germline V gene sets CDR1 to MGHDK and CDR2 to SYGVNS. Taken from cysteine to phenylalanine, the CDR3 has 15 residues. Only the CDR3 region is kept as DNA, spanning 45 bases read in frame from base 1. V and J are trimmed by 3 bases and 5 bases, and the gene matches miss 7 bases of the junction. Sample treatment or condition, as interpreted from the label and publication: live attenuated yellow fever vaccine strain. PBMCs were isolated from peripheral blood using a standard Ficoll-Paque protocol. For sorted memory subsets, RNA extraction was done with the RNeasy Micro Kit. In its sample, this clonotype was seen many times. No much larger clone exists at a distance of one base, and base qualities are not known. TCR cDNA was synthesized by 5'RACE template switching, through which a universal primer site and unique molecular identifiers were introduced. cDNA synthesis was primed from both the TCR alpha and TCR beta constant segments. Libraries were amplified in two PCR steps, with sample barcodes and sequencing adapters added in the second step. Sequencing of libraries was performed on Illumina HiSeq 2500 (2x100 bp) or NovaSeq (2x150 bp). Turning to the authors' computational methods: MIGEC handled demultiplexing of reads and collapsing into UMI consensus sequences, while MiXCR performed V(D)J alignment. Using edgeR on replicate PBMC samples, clonotypes were called vaccine-responding if FDR was below 0.01 and the log2 fold change was above 5 up to day 15. Each bulk clonotype received a CD4 or CD8 identity based on whether the sequenced CD4 or CD8 repertoire contained that clonotype at higher abundance. To estimate how each clone was distributed across memory phenotypes, clonotype frequencies in memory subsets were weighted by FACS-sorted cell numbers. TCRdb ran its own pipeline on the public reads, namely fastp trimming at Q25 and MiXCR clone calling, and kept in-frame beta chains. Records with the same CDR3 protein are collapsed into one entry carrying the most frequent genes and DNA. The V and J calls were not made by the authors but by TCRdb's processing. The sample table contains under 40,000 distinct CDR3 sequences; only one count was recorded for about 6.6% of them. 20% to 25% of the sample goes to the ten largest clones.

Sequenced material: PBMCs, either bulk or a sorted T-cell subset (CD4+, CD8+, memory, or dextramer-sorted; not recorded which), taken on the day of the first yellow fever vaccination. This receptor was identified in a man aged 18 to 30 who received the YFV17D yellow fever vaccine. The V and J segments used are TRBV25-1 and TRBJ2-5; 9 middle bases align to TRBD1. The DNA is TGTGCCAGCAGTGAGGGGAGGACAGGGGTCGAGACCCAGTACTTC. The resulting protein is CASSEGRTGVETQYF.